The 18 T cell receptor beta chains given below trace back to one sample, sequenced in a study of blood T cell repertoires in COVID-19. TCRdb's copy holds only in-frame clones and misses some; the assay was immunoSEQ multiplex PCR. In the table there are 200,000 to 300,000 clones, around 88% of which are singletons. The sequenced sample was PBMCs or T cells enriched from blood (not recorded which). The receptors were gathered from a woman aged 25-40 years who had recovered from COVID-19.

The V gene is TRBV18, the J gene TRBJ2-4; 12 positions match TRBD2. This CDR3 is 15 amino acids long. Germline-derived CDR1 and CDR2 are KGHSH and LQKENI. V was clipped by 6 bases and J by 10 bases; unmatched bases: 10. CDR3 in DNA: TGTGCCAGCTCCCCGGACCGGACTAGCGGGGCAATTCAGTACTTC. It is translated as CASSPDRTSGAIQYF.

The CDR3: CASRTSQGPTGELFF. The CDR3 nucleotides are TGTGCCAGCAGGACCTCACAGGGACCGACCGGGGAGCTGTTTTTT. V usage is TRBV5-4 and J usage is TRBJ2-2, with a possible D match to TRBD1 (6 bases). The CDR3 is 15 residues long. V was cut by 5 bases and J by 5 bases, with 16 bases left in between. Germline-derived CDR1 and CDR2 are SGHNT and YYREEE (reference sequence).

In this sample, this clone turned up once. The chain combines TRBV6-5 with TRBJ2-1, with TRBD1 as a possible D gene (6 bases). The germline V gene has CDR1 MNHEY and CDR2 SVGAGI. The CDR3 has 15 residues. Trimming removed 7 bases from V and 9 bases from J, with 22 bases in between. CDR3 loop: CASTSREGLGGEQFF. CDR3 nucleotide sequence: TGTGCCAGCACTTCGAGGGAAGGTTTAGGGGGTGAGCAGTTCTTC.

The genes are TRBV6-5 and TRBJ1-1; tentatively, D is TRBD1 (6 bases). From germline, CDR1 is MNHEY and CDR2 SVGAGI. The CDR3 runs to 14 residues. V was pared by 7 bases and J by 5 bases, with 17 bases between. The CDR3 nucleotides read TGTGCCAGCAACAAATTGACAGGCCAAACTGAAGCTTTCTTT. Its translation: CASNKLTGQTEAFF.

CDR3 nucleotide sequence: TGTGCCAGCAGTTACGGGGCAGGGGTAGAGACCCAGTACTTC. Its protein is CASSYGAGVETQYF. This chain links TRBV6-5 with TRBJ2-5; D possibly corresponds to TRBD1 (6 bases). CDR1 is MNHEY and CDR2 is SVGAGI in the germline V gene. The V end lost 2 bases, the J end lost 4 bases, and 11 bases lay between the germline ends. This CDR3 is 14 amino acids long.

The V and J genes are TRBV28 and TRBJ2-7; 8 bases map to TRBD1. Germline V gene data show CDR1 as MDHEN and CDR2 as SYDVKM. The length of the CDR3 is 15 residues. After removal of 3 bases from V and 3 bases from J, the junction contained 7 bases not matched to a gene. DNA of the CDR3: TGTGCCAGCAGTTTGGTCAGGGGGCCGATCTACGAGCAGTACTTC. It codes for CASSLVRGPIYEQYF.

The chain employs TRBV28 and TRBJ1-5, with D possibly TRBD1 on 6 matching bases. The germline V and J ends were trimmed by 1 base and 4 bases, with 11 bases remaining between them. The CDR3 runs to 15 residues. Germline CDR1 MDHEN, CDR2 SYDVKM. Here the CDR3 DNA reads TGTGCCAGCAGTTTATACAGGGAGAAAAATCAGCCCCAGCATTTT. It is translated as CASSLYREKNQPQHF.

The J gene is TRBJ2-5, the V gene TRBV6-5; D unclear. Germline lookup yields CDR1 MNHEY and CDR2 SVGAGI. CDR3 length: 12 residues. The ends were cut back, 0 bases at V and 4 bases at J, with 3 bases in the middle. CDR3 nucleotides: TGTGCCAGCAGTTACTCGAGAGAGACCCAGTACTTC. It encodes CASSYSRETQYF.

This rearrangement joins TRBV12-3 or TRBV12-4 to TRBJ2-2; D may be TRBD1 (6 bases). CDR3 length equals 13 residues. Trimming pared 8 bases from V and 4 bases from J, leaving 11 bases between. The CDR3 DNA reads as TGTGCCAGCGGGGACACTTTCACCGGGGAGCTGTTTTTT. Its protein is CASGDTFTGELFF.

This rearrangement joins TRBV9 to TRBJ2-1; 11 bases map to TRBD2. The V gene end was trimmed by 3 bases and the J gene end by 5 bases; junction bases not matched to a gene: 10. Germline CDR1 SGDLS, CDR2 YYNGEE. The CDR3 length is 17 residues. The CDR3: CASSGEFSGRANNEQFF. CDR3 coding DNA: TGTGCCAGCAGCGGAGAGTTTAGCGGGAGGGCAAACAATGAGCAGTTCTTC. The full variable domain, rest sourced from reference TRBV9 and TRBJ2-1, is DSGVTQTPKHLITATGQRVTLRCSPRSGDLSVYWYQQSLDQGLQFLIQYYNGEERAKGNILERFSAQQFPDLHSELNLSSLELGDSALYFCASSGEFSGRANNEQFFGPGTRLTVL.

The chain is built from TRBV6-5 and TRBJ2-3, with D maybe TRBD2 (6 bases). The germline V gene encodes CDR1 MNHEY and CDR2 SVGAGI. The ends were cut back, 6 bases at V and 0 bases at J, with 13 bases in the middle. There are 15 residues in the CDR3. The CDR3 here is CASRRLGPSTDTQYF. DNA for the CDR3: TGTGCCAGCAGACGACTAGGACCTAGCACAGATACGCAGTATTTT.

The rearrangement joins TRBV27 to TRBJ1-5; D might be TRBD1 (6 bases). The CDR3 is made up of 16 amino acids. V lost 1 base to trimming and J lost 2 bases, with 12 bases between them. The germline CDR1 and CDR2 sequences are MNHEY and SMNVEV (reference sequence). For the CDR3, the DNA is TGTGCCAGCAGTTTATTGGGGGCGCGGGGCAATCAGCCCCAGCATTTT. As protein: CASSLLGARGNQPQHF.

This clone was detected only a few times. This sequence joins TRBV19 and TRBJ1-2; possible D gene TRBD1, 6 bases. This CDR3 is 13 amino acids long. In germline, CDR1 is LNHDA, CDR2 SQIVND (reference sequence). The ends were cut back, 5 bases at V and 7 bases at J, with 14 bases in the middle. The CDR3 loop reads CASSAVGAGGYTF. In DNA, the CDR3 is TGTGCCAGTAGTGCGGTGGGGGCTGGTGGCTACACCTTC.

The chain couples TRBV28 to TRBJ1-2; D remains unclear. V lost 5 bases and J lost 4, with 14 bases in between. The CDR3 spans 14 residues. The germline gives CDR1 MDHEN, CDR2 SYDVKM. Here the CDR3 reads CASSLGPPVYGYTF. Here the CDR3 DNA reads TGTGCCAGCAGTCTCGGTCCGCCGGTCTATGGCTACACCTTC.

The V gene is TRBV9, the J gene TRBJ1-2; 7 bases line up with TRBD1. Germline CDR1 is SGDLS and CDR2 is YYNGEE. Unmatched junction bases numbered 8, after V lost 6 bases and J lost 6 bases. The CDR3 loop spans 13 amino acids. The CDR3 is CASNIQGSHGYTF. The DNA for the CDR3 is TGTGCCAGCAACATACAGGGGTCCCATGGCTACACCTTC.

This chain uses TRBV9 with TRBJ2-2, with D possibly matching TRBD2 (5 bases). This CDR3 comprises 13 residues. CDR1 and CDR2 from the germline V gene are SGDLS and YYNGEE. The V gene lost 0 bases and the J gene lost 7 bases, with 7 bases spanning the gap. CDR3 residues: CASSVGRRGELFF. DNA of the CDR3: TGTGCCAGCAGCGTAGGGAGGCGCGGGGAGCTGTTTTTT. Together with reference TRBV9 and TRBJ2-2, the CDR3 gives the full variable domain: DSGVTQTPKHLITATGQRVTLRCSPRSGDLSVYWYQQSLDQGLQFLIQYYNGEERAKGNILERFSAQQFPDLHSELNLSSLELGDSALYFCASSVGRRGELFFGEGSRLTVL.

This chain connects TRBV7-9 to TRBJ2-5, with 7 bases aligning to TRBD1. Germline-derived CDR1 and CDR2 are SEHNR and FQNEAQ (reference sequence). The V segment lost 5 bases and the J segment 3 bases; nucleotides outside the gene matches: 6. The CDR3 covers 14 residues. The CDR3 sequence: CASSTRDREETQYF. CDR3 bases: TGTGCCAGCAGCACCCGGGACAGAGAAGAGACCCAGTACTTC.

The chain recombines TRBV5-4 with TRBJ2-3; D remains unclear. Germline V CDR1 and CDR2: SGHNT, YYREEE (reference sequence). The length of the CDR3 is 15 residues. V was cut by 0 bases and J by 4 bases, with 12 bases left in between. The CDR3 bases are TGTGCCAGCAGCTTGGGACTCGGCAGCGCAGATACGCAGTATTTT. Translating it yields CASSLGLGSADTQYF.